A selection of T cell receptor beta chains follows, all from one sample in a study of shared clonotypes between healthy human individuals. This table comes from immunoSEQ multiplex PCR, and its TCRdb copy is limited to in-frame clones, with some not included. The data show 2.5 million or so clones, approximately 94% seen once. The material sequenced was naive CD4+ T cells sorted from blood. The receptors here all came from a man aged 18-30 years in good health. Each CDR3 is given with its conserved first and last residue. A D gene is named only where the DNA matches it firmly. The size entry is marked missing in some rows and otherwise reads once, few, many or a size class.

>once|TRBV5-1|-|15|TRBJ1-4
TGCGCCAGCAAGGCATTAGGGCAGATGAATGAAAAACTGTTTTTT
CASKALGQMNEKLFF
>-|TRBV5-1|-|14|TRBJ1-1
TGCGCCAGCAGCCAGGGGACGGCGAACACTGAAGCTTTCTTT
CASSQGTANTEAFF
>-|TRBV7-9|-|13|TRBJ2-7
TGTGCCAGCAGCTTCGTTGGTAGCTACGAGCAGTACTTC
CASSFVGSYEQYF
>once|TRBV6-1|TRBD2|14|TRBJ2-7
TGTGCCAGCAGTGTACGACTAGCGGATTACGAGCAGTACTTC
CASSVRLADYEQYF
>once|TRBV28|-|14|TRBJ2-5
TGTGCCAGCAGTTTGGTACGTAGCCAAGAGACCCAGTACTTC
CASSLVRSQETQYF
>-|TRBV5-5|TRBD1|14|TRBJ2-5
TGTGCCAGCAGCCCAGGACAGGGGGTAGAGACCCAGTACTTC
CASSPGQGVETQYF
>-|TRBV30|-|14|TRBJ2-3
TGTGCCTGGAGTTACGAGAAAGTAACAGATACGCAGTATTTT
CAWSYEKVTDTQYF
>-|TRBV7-2|-|15|TRBJ2-1
TGTGCCAGCAGCTTCGTAGTGGTTTTGTCCAATGAGCAGTTCTTC
CASSFVVVLSNEQFF
>-|TRBV4-3|-|16|TRBJ2-5
TGCGCCAGCAGCCAAGGAACCGGGAGACTGGCAGAGACCCAGTACTTC
CASSQGTGRLAETQYF
>-|TRBV14|-|14|TRBJ1-6
TGTGCCAGCAGCGGGGTTGGCGGTAATTCACCCCTCCACTTT
CASSGVGGNSPLHF
>once|TRBV6-1|TRBD1|15|TRBJ1-1
TGTGCCAGCAGTATAGAAGGACAGGGTTGGACTGAAGCTTTCTTT
CASSIEGQGWTEAFF
>-|TRBV6-5|TRBD1|15|TRBJ2-7
TGTGCCAGCAGTTACTCGAGGGGGCTGGGCTACGAGCAGTACTTC
CASSYSRGLGYEQYF
>-|TRBV11-2|-|15|TRBJ1-3
TGTGCCAGCAGCTTAGACAGGGCCTTCGGAAACACCATATATTTT
CASSLDRAFGNTIYF
>once|TRBV4-1|-|14|TRBJ1-4
TGCGCCAGCAGCCCCGTCCTCCGGGAAGAAAAACTGTTTTTT
CASSPVLREEKLFF
>once|TRBV11-2|-|14|TRBJ1-2
TGTGCCAGCAGCTTAGCACAGGGCTTCTATGGCTACACCTTC
CASSLAQGFYGYTF
>-|TRBV7-2|-|19|TRBJ2-5
TGTGCCAGCAGCCCTAGGGGGCGCATGGCGGGAGGTGCGCAAGAGACCCAGTACTTC
CASSPRGRMAGGAQETQYF
>-|TRBV28|TRBD1|13|TRBJ1-2
TGTGCCAGCAGTTTGACAGGGGGCTATGGCTACACCTTC
CASSLTGGYGYTF
>-|TRBV18|-|11|TRBJ1-1
TGTGCCAGTCGTCAGGGAGCTGAAGCTTTCTTT
CASRQGAEAFF
>once|TRBV5-4|TRBD2|13|TRBJ2-5
TGTGCCAGCAGCATAGCGGGGGGCGAGACCCAGTACTTC
CASSIAGGETQYF
>-|TRBV10-3|TRBD1|16|TRBJ2-7
TGTGCCATCAGTGAATTAGTGGACAGGGTCTCCTACGAGCAGTACTTC
CAISELVDRVSYEQYF
>-|TRBV5-1|-|16|TRBJ2-2
TGCGCCAGCAGCTTGGATCCAGGAACGAACACCGGGGAGCTGTTTTTT
CASSLDPGTNTGELFF
>once|TRBV11-2|TRBD1|13|TRBJ1-1
TGTGCCAGCAGCCCTGGCAGGGGGACTGAAGCTTTCTTT
CASSPGRGTEAFF
>-|TRBV9|TRBD1|16|TRBJ1-2
TGTGCCAGCAGCTTCCAGGACAGGGGAGGTCCCTATGGCTACACCTTC
CASSFQDRGGPYGYTF
>-|TRBV30|-|14|TRBJ1-4
TGTGCCTGGAGTTCTGACGTTATTAATGAAAAACTGTTTTTT
CAWSSDVINEKLFF